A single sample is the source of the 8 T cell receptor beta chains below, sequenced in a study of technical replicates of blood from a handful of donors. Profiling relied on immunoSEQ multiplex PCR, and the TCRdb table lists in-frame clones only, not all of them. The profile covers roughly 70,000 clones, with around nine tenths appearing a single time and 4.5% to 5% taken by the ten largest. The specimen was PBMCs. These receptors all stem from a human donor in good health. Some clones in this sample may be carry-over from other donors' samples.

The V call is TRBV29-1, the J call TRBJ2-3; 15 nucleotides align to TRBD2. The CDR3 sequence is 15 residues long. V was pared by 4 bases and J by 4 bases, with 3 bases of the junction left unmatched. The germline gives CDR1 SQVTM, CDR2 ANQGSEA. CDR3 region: CSVAGTSGRSDTQYF. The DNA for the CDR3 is TGCAGCGTTGCCGGGACTAGCGGGAGGTCAGATACGCAGTATTTT.

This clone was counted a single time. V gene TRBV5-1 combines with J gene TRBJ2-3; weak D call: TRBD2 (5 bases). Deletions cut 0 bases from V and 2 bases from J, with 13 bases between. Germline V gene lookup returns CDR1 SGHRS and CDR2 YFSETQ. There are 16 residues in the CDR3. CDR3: CASSLDVGASTDTQYF. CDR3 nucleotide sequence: TGCGCCAGCAGCTTGGATGTGGGAGCTTCCACAGATACGCAGTATTTT.

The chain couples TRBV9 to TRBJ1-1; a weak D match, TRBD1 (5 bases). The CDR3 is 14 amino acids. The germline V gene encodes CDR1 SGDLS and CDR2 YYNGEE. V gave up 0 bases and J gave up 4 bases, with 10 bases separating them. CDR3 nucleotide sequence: TGTGCCAGCAGCGTAGACGGTAGGGGCACTGAAGCTTTCTTT. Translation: CASSVDGRGTEAFF.

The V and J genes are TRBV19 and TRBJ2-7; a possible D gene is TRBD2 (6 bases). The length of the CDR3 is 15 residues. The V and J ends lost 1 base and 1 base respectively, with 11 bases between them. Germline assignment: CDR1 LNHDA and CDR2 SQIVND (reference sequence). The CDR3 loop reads CASSIAGDSSYEQYF. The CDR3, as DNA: TGTGCCAGTAGTATAGCCGGGGACTCATCCTACGAGCAGTACTTC.

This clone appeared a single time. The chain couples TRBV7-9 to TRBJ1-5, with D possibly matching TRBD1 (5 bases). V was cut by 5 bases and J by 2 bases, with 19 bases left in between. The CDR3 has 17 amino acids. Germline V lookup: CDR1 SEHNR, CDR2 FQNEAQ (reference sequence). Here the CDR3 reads CASSIQTGTLGNQPQHF. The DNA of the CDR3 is TGTGCCAGCAGCATTCAAACAGGTACTCTTGGCAATCAGCCCCAGCATTTT.

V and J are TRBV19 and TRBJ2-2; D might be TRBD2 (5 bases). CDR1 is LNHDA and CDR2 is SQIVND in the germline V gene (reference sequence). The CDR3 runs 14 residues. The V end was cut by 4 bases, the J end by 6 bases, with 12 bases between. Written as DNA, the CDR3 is TGTGCCAGTAGTAGGTTTGGAGGTTCCGGGGAGCTGTTTTTT. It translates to CASSRFGGSGELFF.

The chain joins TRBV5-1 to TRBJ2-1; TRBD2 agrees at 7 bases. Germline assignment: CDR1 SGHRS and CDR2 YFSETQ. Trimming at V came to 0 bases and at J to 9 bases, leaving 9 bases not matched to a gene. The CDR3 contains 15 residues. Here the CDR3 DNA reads TGCGCCAGCAGCTTGGATTCCGGGGGGAGGGGTGAGCAGTTCTTC. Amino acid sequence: CASSLDSGGRGEQFF. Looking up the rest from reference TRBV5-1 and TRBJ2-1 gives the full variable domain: KAGVTQTPRYLIKTRGQQVTLSCSPISGHRSVSWYQQTPGQGLQFLFEYFSETQRNKGNFPGRFSGRQFSNSRSEMNVSTLELGDSALYLCASSLDSGGRGEQFFGPGTRLTVL.

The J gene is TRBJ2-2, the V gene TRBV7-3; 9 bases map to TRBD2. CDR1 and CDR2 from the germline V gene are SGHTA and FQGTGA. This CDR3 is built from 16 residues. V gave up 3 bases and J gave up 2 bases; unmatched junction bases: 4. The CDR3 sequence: CASSFLAGPNTGELFF. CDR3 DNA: TGTGCCAGCAGCTTTCTAGCGGGGCCTAACACCGGGGAGCTGTTTTTT.